These 10 T cell receptor beta chains were sequenced from one sample in a study of OX40 agonist ivuxolimab in advanced cancers. Clones were read by immunoSEQ multiplex PCR, and TCRdb kept only the in-frame ones, dropping some. The table records more than 50,000 clones, 80% to 90% of them present only once. The sequences come from CD4+ or CD8+ T cells sorted from blood, collected in a trial of the OX40 agonist ivuxolimab. Receptor source: an adult with an advanced solid tumor such as melanoma, head and neck, liver or kidney cancer.

V and J are TRBV5-1 and TRBJ2-5; D remains ambiguous. Trimming removed 4 bases at V and 0 bases at J, with 7 bases between. This CDR3 has 13 residues. The V gene's germline CDR1 is SGHRS and CDR2 YFSETQ. CDR3: CASSVDNQETQYF. CDR3 DNA sequence: TGCGCCAGCAGCGTCGACAACCAAGAGACCCAGTACTTC.

This clone has only a few counts. Other nucleotide sequences from this sample produce the same CDR3. The V call is TRBV19, the J call TRBJ1-1, with D unresolved. The CDR3 extends over 14 amino acids. Between the trimmed V and J ends, which lost 2 bases and 1 base, there was a span of 8 bases. In germline, CDR1 is LNHDA, CDR2 SQIVND (reference sequence). The CDR3 DNA is TGTGCCAGTAGTATATTTCACCAGAACACTGAAGCTTTCTTT. This gives the protein CASSIFHQNTEAFF.

The sample holds many counts of this clone. This rearrangement joins TRBV29-1 to TRBJ1-2; D remains ambiguous. The CDR3 sequence is 13 residues long. CDR1 and CDR2 from the germline V gene are SQVTM and ANQGSEA. V gave up 5 bases and J gave up 8 bases, with 18 bases separating them. The CDR3 DNA follows: TGCAGCGTTCCCGAGGCCCCTCCTCTGGGCTACACCTTC. Translating it yields CSVPEAPPLGYTF.

The gene calls are TRBV9 and TRBJ2-1; no reliable D call. Germline CDR1 SGDLS, CDR2 YYNGEE. This CDR3 contains 15 residues. V was pared by 0 bases and J by 0 bases, with 7 bases between. The CDR3 spells CASSVDPGSYNEQFF. CDR3 coding DNA: TGTGCCAGCAGCGTAGATCCGGGCTCCTACAATGAGCAGTTCTTC. The full variable domain, completed using reference TRBV9 and TRBJ2-1, is DSGVTQTPKHLITATGQRVTLRCSPRSGDLSVYWYQQSLDQGLQFLIQYYNGEERAKGNILERFSAQQFPDLHSELNLSSLELGDSALYFCASSVDPGSYNEQFFGPGTRLTVL.

The count of this clone is one. The chain carries TRBV18 and TRBJ1-2; the D gene is possibly TRBD1 (5 bases). Per the germline V gene, CDR1 is KGHSH and CDR2 is LQKENI. V lost 2 bases to trimming and J lost 4 bases, with 20 bases between them. The CDR3 extends over 17 amino acids. The CDR3 spells CASSPTEGLAMFYGYTF. CDR3 sequence (DNA): TGTGCCAGCTCACCAACTGAGGGGCTCGCAATGTTCTATGGCTACACCTTC. Complete variable domain (other parts from reference TRBV18 and TRBJ1-2): NAGVMQNPRHLVRRRGQEARLRCSPMKGHSHVYWYRQLPEEGLKFMVYLQKENIIDESGMPKERFSAEFPKEGPSILRIQQVVRGDSAAYFCASSPTEGLAMFYGYTFGSGTRLTVV.

The rearrangement joins TRBV13 to TRBJ1-4; possibly TRBD1 for D (6 bases). Between the trimmed V and J ends, which lost 1 base and 7 bases, there was a span of 13 bases. This CDR3 spans 15 amino acids. Looked up from germline, CDR1 is PRHDT and CDR2 is FYEKMQ (reference sequence). CDR3: CASSLADSAREKLFF. DNA of the CDR3: TGTGCCAGCAGCTTAGCGGACAGCGCCCGTGAAAAACTGTTTTTT.

By sample share, this clone is medium-sized. The chain recombines TRBV16 with TRBJ2-5, with D perhaps given as TRBD1 or TRBD2 (5 bases each). CDR1 and CDR2 (germline): KGHSY, FQNENV. V was shortened by 3 bases and J by 2 bases, with 16 bases between the two germline ends. The CDR3 is made up of 16 amino acids. The chain's CDR3 is CASSQPDRDGQETQYF. As DNA, the CDR3 is TGTGCCAGCAGCCAGCCTGACCGGGACGGTCAAGAGACCCAGTACTTC.

This clone ranks as medium-sized. The CDR3 is CAWSVLRGDTQYF. As DNA, the CDR3 is TGTGCCTGGAGTGTACTTAGGGGTGATACGCAGTATTTT. This chain uses TRBV30 with TRBJ2-3, with D possibly TRBD1 on 5 matching bases. This CDR3 has 13 amino acids. The germline V and J ends were trimmed by 0 bases and 6 bases, with 10 bases remaining between them. CDR1 and CDR2 from the germline V gene are GTSNPN and SVGIG (reference sequence).

The genes are TRBV18 and TRBJ2-7; TRBD1 matches at 10 bases. The CDR3 length is 16 residues. The V segment lost 4 bases and the J segment 2 bases; nucleotides outside the gene matches: 8. Germline lookup yields CDR1 KGHSH and CDR2 LQKENI. CDR3 amino acids: CASSRVPGQGTYEQYF. In DNA form, the CDR3 reads TGTGCCAGCTCACGCGTACCGGGACAGGGGACCTACGAGCAGTACTTC. Full variable domain (missing parts from reference TRBV18 and TRBJ2-7): NAGVMQNPRHLVRRRGQEARLRCSPMKGHSHVYWYRQLPEEGLKFMVYLQKENIIDESGMPKERFSAEFPKEGPSILRIQQVVRGDSAAYFCASSRVPGQGTYEQYFGPGTRLTVT.

The chain recombines TRBV6-6 with TRBJ2-7; 9 bases fit TRBD1. The ends lost 2 bases at V and 5 bases at J; junction bases unmatched: 10. The CDR3 spans 16 residues. Germline V gene data show CDR1 as MNHNY and CDR2 as SVGAGI (reference sequence). CDR3 nucleotides: TGTGCCAGCAGTTACCCCGGGACAGGGCCAAATGACGAGCAGTACTTC. Residues: CASSYPGTGPNDEQYF.